This TCR beta chain was identified in a study of blood T cell repertoires in COVID-19. Turning to the study itself: The study drew acute and convalescent COVID-19 samples from the United States, Italy and Spain.

Methods used by the authors: Amplification of reference gene primers was used by the study to estimate nucleated cell counts. Some clones are missing from TCRdb's copy, which holds only in-frame ones; the method was immunoSEQ multiplex PCR. The D gene and trimming were derived from the DNA, and the V and J assignments and clone size from that table. The repertoire has hundreds of thousands of clones, 65% to 90% of them found once; the top ten carry roughly 4.6%. V was clipped by 1 base and J by 4 bases; unmatched bases: 8. Germline CDR1 SGHTA, CDR2 FQGNSA. CDR3 length: 17 amino acids. The chain recombines TRBV7-2 with TRBJ2-2, with TRBD1 matching 8 bases. The sample consisted of peripheral blood. The receptor was derived from a man aged 45-60 years with active or convalescent COVID-19. The CDR3 loop reads CASSLVSGGSVTGELFF. CDR3 nucleotides: TGTGCCAGCAGCTTAGTTTCAGGGGGCTCGGTCACCGGGGAGCTGTTTTTT. Complete variable domain (other parts from reference TRBV7-2 and TRBJ2-2): GAGVSQSPSNKVTEKGKDVELRCDPISGHTALYWYRQSLGQGLEFLIYFQGNSAPDKSGLPSDRFSAERTGGSVSTLTIQRTQQEDSAVYLCASSLVSGGSVTGELFFGEGSRLTVL.